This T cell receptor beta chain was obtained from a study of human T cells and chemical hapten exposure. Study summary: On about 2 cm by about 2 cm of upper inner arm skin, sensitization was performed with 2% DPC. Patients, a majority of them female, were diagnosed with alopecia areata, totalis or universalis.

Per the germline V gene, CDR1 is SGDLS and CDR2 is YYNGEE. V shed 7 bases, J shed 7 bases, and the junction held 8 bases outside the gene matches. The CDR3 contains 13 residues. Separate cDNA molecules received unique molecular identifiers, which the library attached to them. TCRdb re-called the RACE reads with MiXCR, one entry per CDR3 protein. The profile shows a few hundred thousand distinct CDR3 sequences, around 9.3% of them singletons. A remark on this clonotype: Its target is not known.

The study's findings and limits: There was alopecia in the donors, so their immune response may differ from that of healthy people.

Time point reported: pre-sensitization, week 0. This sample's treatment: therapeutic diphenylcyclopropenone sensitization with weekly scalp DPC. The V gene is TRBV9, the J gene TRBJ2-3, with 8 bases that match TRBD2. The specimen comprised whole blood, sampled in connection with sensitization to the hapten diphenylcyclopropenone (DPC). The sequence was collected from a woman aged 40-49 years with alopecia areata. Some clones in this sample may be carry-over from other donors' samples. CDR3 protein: CASGGGSGYTQYF. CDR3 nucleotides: TGTGCCAGCGGCGGGGGGTCAGGATATACGCAGTATTTT.